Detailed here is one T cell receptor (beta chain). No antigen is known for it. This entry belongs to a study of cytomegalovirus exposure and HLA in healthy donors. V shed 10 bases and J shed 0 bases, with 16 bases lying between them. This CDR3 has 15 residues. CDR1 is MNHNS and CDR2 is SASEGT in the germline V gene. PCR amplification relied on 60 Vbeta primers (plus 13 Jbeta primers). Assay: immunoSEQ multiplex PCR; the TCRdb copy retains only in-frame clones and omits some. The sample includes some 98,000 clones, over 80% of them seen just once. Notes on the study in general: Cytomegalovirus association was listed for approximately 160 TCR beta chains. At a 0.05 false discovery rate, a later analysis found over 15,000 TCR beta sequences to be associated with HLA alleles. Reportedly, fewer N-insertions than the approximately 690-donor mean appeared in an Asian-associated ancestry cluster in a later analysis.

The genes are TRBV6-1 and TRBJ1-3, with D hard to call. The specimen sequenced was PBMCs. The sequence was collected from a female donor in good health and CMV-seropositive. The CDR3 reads CATTSSLSSGNTIYF. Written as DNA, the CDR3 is TGTGCCACTACTAGTTCTCTGAGCTCTGGAAACACCATATATTTT.